This T cell receptor beta chain was profiled in a study of blood T cell repertoires in COVID-19 (dated by TCRdb to about 2020). At the level of the whole study: The collaborator samples originated in the United States, Italy and Spain and spanned the acute and convalescent phases of COVID-19. Deeply sampled blood TCRbeta repertoires from subjects exposed to, actively infected with, or recovered from COVID-19 were included in the dataset. The samples were drawn from two sources: the first 160 participants of the ongoing ImmuneRACE study, and 1,200 or so subjects contributed by 6 global collaborators. The material from the prospective study consisted of cDNA or gDNA derived from T cells, B-cell-depleted T cells, or PBMCs. The sample metadata nearly always contained a de-identified subject ID, COVID-19 status, age in years and sex. The repertoires were released in a freely available public database intended as a resource for research on the immune response to SARS-CoV-2. Where available, HLA class I and class II types were obtained from metadata supplied by the sample provider rather than from assay-based typing.

This clone was observed a handful of times. Its antigen is currently not known. No base quality information exists; no much larger clone differs at one position. Reading the germline V gene gives CDR1 SQVTM and CDR2 ANQGSEA. V lost 6 bases and J lost 6 bases; the stretch between them is 8 bases long. Inclusive of the bounding cysteine and phenylalanine, the CDR3 is 10 residues long. Just the 30-base CDR3 DNA is kept, in frame starting at base 1. The immunoSEQ Assay, a bias-controlled multiplex PCR, was used to amplify TCRbeta CDR3 regions from genomic DNA. In the paper's pipeline: Within the assay, amplification of reference gene primers was used to estimate how many nucleated cells each sample contained. To quantify the absolute abundance of each unique TCRbeta CDR3 rearrangement, sequence reads were collapsed and filtered. For each sample, productive Simpson clonality was calculated by taking the square root of Simpson's diversity index across productive rearrangements. TCRdb retrieved this table from immuneACCESS and kept in-frame rearrangements only. Not all clones are present; in checked studies, unresolved V genes account for under half, and no reason is known for the remainder. V and J calls and clone size are as listed in that table; D and trimming were resolved from the DNA. Present in this sample are about 180,000 clones, under 90% of which were seen just once. More than 5.5% of the sample rests with the top ten.

Each collaborating institution followed its own protocols to collect whole blood in K2EDTA tubes. Collaborator samples were shipped for TCRbeta analysis as frozen whole blood, isolated PBMCs, or DNA extracted from either sample type. The research as a whole found: The quantity of clinical and demographic metadata differed by source and by participant and was supplied without curation.

This TCR came from a human donor in a cohort sampled during active COVID-19. The sequenced sample was peripheral blood. This chain joins TRBV29-1 to TRBJ1-2; no D gene can be assigned with confidence. The DNA reads as follows: TGCAGCGTCGAATCAGATGGCTACACCTTC. This gives the protein CSVESDGYTF.